This T cell receptor (beta chain) is from a study of T cells in Graves' hyperthyroidism and ophthalmopathy. CDR3 length: 13 amino acids. In germline, CDR1 is DFQATT, CDR2 SNEGSKA (reference sequence). Trimming left V 7 bases short and J 4 bases short, with 14 bases between. Exclusions: uncontrolled infection, other autoimmune disease, pregnancy, lactation. Fresh 10 ml peripheral blood yielded PBMCs. Whole-study findings and limits: Stable hyperthyroidism was told apart from ophthalmopathy by a model built on 13 V-J features.

This clonotype was recorded a few times. Its target is unknown. RNA transcripts yielded amplified TCR beta CDR3 regions. The HTBI primer set served for first-round RT-PCR of the TCR CDR3. TCRdb ran MiXCR on the multiplex PCR reads and lists one entry per CDR3 protein. The sample has about 320,000 distinct CDR3 sequences, about 15% seen once. The source material was blood. This receptor was obtained from a man aged 25-45 years with Graves' hyperthyroidism. This sequence joins TRBV20-1 and TRBJ1-5; tentatively, D is TRBD1 (6 bases). Written as DNA, the CDR3 is TGCAGTGGAGGAGGGACACAGAATCAGCCCCAGCATTTT. Translating it yields CSGGGTQNQPQHF.